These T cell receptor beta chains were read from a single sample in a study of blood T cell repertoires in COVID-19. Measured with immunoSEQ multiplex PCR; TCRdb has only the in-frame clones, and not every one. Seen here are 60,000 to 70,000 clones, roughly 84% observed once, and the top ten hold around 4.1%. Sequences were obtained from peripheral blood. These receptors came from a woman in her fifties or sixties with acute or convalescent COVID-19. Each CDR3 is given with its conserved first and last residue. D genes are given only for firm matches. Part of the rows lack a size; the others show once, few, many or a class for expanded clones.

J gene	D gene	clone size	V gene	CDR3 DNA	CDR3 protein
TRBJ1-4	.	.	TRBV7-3	TGTGCCAGCAGCTTACAGGGGATCACTAATGAAAAACTGTTTTTT	CASSLQGITNEKLFF
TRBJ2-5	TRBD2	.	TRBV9	TGTGCCAGCAGCTCGCGGCCTGTAGCGGGCCCCCAAGAGACCCAGTACTTC	CASSSRPVAGPQETQYF
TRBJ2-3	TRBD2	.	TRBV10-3	TGTGCCATCAGTGAGTCTACTAGCGGGGGCACAAATACGCAGTATTTT	CAISESTSGGTNTQYF
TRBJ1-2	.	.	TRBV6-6	TGTGCCAGCAGTTACTCCCAGCAGGGTGATGGCTACACCTTC	CASSYSQQGDGYTF
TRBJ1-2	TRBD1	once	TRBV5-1	TGCGCCAGCAGCCCTCAGACAGGGTTAACTGATGGCTACACCTTC	CASSPQTGLTDGYTF
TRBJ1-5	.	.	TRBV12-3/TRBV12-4	TGTGCCAGCAGGGCGGAAATTGATCAGCCCCAGCATTTT	CASRAEIDQPQHF
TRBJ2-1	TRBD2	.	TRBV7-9	TGTGCCAGCAGAGAACTAGCGGGGGCCAACTTGGGTGACAATGAGCAGTTCTTC	CASRELAGANLGDNEQFF
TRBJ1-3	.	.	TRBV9	TGTGCCAGCAGCGTAGGCACAACCCCGGGAAACACCATATATTTT	CASSVGTTPGNTIYF
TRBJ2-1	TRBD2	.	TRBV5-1	TGCGCCAGCAGCTTGCTTAGCGGGGGAACCTACAATGAGCAGTTCTTC	CASSLLSGGTYNEQFF
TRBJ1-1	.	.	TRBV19	TGTGCCAGTAGCTCCCAAGGGAGTCGGAACACTGAAGCTTTCTTT	CASSSQGSRNTEAFF
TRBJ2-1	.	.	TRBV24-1	TGTGCCACCAGTGACACTACAGGCTCCTACAATGAGCAGTTCTTC	CATSDTTGSYNEQFF
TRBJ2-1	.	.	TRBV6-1	TGTGCCAGCAGTGAAGGGGGCAGGAATGAGCAGTTCTTC	CASSEGGRNEQFF
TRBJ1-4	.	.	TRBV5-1	TGCGCCAGCAGCTTGGCACAGGGTGCCTATAATGAAAAACTGTTTTTT	CASSLAQGAYNEKLFF
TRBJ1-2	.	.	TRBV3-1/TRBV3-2	TGTGCCAGCAGCCAGGGGGCTCAGGGCTACACCTTC	CASSQGAQGYTF
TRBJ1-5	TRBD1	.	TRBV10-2	TGCGCCAGCAGTGGGACAGGGAGCAATCAGCCCCAGCATTTT	CASSGTGSNQPQHF
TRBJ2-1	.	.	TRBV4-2	TGTGCCAGCAGCCAAGACCGGTCGGAGCAGTTCTTC	CASSQDRSEQFF